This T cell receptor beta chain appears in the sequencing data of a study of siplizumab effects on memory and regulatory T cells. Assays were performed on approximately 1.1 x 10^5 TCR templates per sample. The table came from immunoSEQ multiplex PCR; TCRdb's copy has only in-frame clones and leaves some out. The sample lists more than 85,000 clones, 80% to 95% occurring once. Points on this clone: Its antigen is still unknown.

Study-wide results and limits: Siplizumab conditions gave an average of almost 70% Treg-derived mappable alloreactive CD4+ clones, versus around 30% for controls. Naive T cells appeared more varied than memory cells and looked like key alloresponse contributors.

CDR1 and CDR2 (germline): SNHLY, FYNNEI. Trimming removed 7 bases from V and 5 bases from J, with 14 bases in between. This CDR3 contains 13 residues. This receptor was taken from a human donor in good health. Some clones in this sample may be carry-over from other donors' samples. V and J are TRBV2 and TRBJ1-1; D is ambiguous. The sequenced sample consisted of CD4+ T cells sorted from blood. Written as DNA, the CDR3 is TGTGCCAGCAACCGGGGAAGATCTACTGAAGCTTTCTTT. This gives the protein CASNRGRSTEAFF.